The clone carrying this T cell receptor beta chain was observed many times. Its specificity is unknown. The data are from a study of T-cell reconstitution after alpha-beta-depleted transplantation in children. Preparing the TCRbeta library involved the use of unique molecular identifiers. From the PCR reads, TCRdb called clonotypes with MiXCR, one entry per CDR3 protein. The sample holds roughly 240,000 distinct CDR3 sequences, 6.5% to 10% seen once. Whole-study findings and limits: Where alpha-beta T cells came from about two months after transplant was reportedly several hundred expanded graft clones. The study traced high day-60 TCRbeta diversity in some patients to surviving recipient T cells and thymic progenitors.

The germline V gene has CDR1 MRHNA and CDR2 SNTAGT. Trimming removed 5 bases from V and 4 bases from J, with 11 bases in between. The CDR3 is 13 amino acids. The source of this sequence is a male patient younger than 18 who had a stem cell transplant for acute lymphoblastic leukemia, so the T cells may come from the graft donor. The sequencing used PBMCs, mostly from graft donor cells, collected 180 days after TCRalphabeta/CD19-depleted stem cell transplant. This sequence joins TRBV6-4 and TRBJ1-2; D not certain. The CDR3: CASSPTLGYGYTF. CDR3 nucleotides: TGTGCCAGCAGTCCAACCCTGGGCTATGGCTACACCTTC.